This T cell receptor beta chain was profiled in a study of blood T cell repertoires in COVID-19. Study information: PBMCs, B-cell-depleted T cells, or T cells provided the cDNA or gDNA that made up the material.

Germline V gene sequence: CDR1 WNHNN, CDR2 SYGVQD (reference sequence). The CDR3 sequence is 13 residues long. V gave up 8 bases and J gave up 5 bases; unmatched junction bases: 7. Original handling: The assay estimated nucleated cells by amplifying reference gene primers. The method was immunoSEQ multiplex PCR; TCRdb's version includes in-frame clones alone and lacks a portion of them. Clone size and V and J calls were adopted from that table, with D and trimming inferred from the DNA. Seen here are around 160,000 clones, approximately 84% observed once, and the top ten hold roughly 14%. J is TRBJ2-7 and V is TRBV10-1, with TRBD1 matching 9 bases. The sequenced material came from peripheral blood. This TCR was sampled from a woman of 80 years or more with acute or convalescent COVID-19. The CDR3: CASGTGQGDEQYF. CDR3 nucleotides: TGCGCCAGCGGAACGGGACAGGGAGACGAGCAGTACTTC.